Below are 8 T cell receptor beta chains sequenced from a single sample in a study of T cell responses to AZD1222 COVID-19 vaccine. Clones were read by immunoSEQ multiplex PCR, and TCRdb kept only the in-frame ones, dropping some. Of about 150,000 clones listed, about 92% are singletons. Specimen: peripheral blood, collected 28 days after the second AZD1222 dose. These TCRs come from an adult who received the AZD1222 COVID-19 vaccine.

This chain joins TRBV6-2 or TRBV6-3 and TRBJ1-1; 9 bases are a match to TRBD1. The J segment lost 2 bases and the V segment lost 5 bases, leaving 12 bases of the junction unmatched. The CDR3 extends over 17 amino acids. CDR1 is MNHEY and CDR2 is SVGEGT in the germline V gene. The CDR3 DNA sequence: TGTGCCAGCAGTCCCGTAAGGACAGGGGACTTCAACACTGAAGCTTTCTTT. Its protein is CASSPVRTGDFNTEAFF.

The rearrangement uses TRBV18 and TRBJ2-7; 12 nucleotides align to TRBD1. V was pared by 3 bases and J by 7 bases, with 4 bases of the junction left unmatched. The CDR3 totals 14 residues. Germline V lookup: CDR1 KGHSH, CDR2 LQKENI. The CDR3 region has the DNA TGTGCCAGCTCACCGGGACAGGGGGCAACTGAGCAGTACTTC. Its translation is CASSPGQGATEQYF.

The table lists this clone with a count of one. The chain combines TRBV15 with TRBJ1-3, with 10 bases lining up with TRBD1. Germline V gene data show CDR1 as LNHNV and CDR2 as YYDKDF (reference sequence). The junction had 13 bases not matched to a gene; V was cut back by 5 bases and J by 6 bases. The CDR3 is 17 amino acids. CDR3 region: CATSPWPPDRGINTIYF. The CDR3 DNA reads TGTGCCACCAGCCCTTGGCCTCCGGACAGGGGGATAAACACCATATATTTT.

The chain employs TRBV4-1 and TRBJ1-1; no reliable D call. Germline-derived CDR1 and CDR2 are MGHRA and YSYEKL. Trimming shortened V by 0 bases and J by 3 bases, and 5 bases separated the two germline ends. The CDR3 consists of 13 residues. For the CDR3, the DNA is TGCGCCAGCAGCCAAGAAATGGACACTGAAGCTTTCTTT. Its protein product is CASSQEMDTEAFF.

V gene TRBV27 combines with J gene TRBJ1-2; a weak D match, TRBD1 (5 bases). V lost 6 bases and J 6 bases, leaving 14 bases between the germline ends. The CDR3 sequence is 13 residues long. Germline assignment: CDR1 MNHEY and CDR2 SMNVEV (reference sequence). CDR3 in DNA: TGTGCCAGCAGCAGGGTGCGATTCGATGGCTACACCTTC. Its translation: CASSRVRFDGYTF.

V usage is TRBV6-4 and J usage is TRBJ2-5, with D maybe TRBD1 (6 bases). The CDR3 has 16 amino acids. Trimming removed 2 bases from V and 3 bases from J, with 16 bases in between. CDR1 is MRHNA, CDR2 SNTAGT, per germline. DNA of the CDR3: TGTGCCAGCAGTGACACCGGACAGCCTCTAAAAGAGACCCAGTACTTC. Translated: CASSDTGQPLKETQYF.

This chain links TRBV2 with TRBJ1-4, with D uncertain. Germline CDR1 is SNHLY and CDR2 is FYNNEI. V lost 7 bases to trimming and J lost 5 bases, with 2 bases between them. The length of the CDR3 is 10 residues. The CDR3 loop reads CASMNEKLFF. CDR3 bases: TGTGCCAGCATGAATGAAAAACTGTTTTTT.

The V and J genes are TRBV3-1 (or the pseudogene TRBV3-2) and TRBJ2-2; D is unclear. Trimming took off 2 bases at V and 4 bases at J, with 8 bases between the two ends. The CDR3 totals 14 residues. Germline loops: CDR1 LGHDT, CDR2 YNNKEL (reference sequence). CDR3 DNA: TGTGCCAGCAGCCAAAGAAGGGTCACCGGGGAGCTGTTTTTT. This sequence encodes CASSQRRVTGELFF.